This T cell receptor beta chain is drawn from a study of brain T cells in children with intractable seizures. Study-wide results and caveats: Only CDR3 sequence similarity suggested viral specificity, without known HCMV serostatus.

The CDR3 runs to 14 residues. V gave up 2 bases and J gave up 8 bases; unmatched junction bases: 6. CDR1 and CDR2 from the germline V gene are SGHDT and YYEEEE. Sequenced by immunoSEQ multiplex PCR; TCRdb stores in-frame clones only, minus some. The sample lists 110,000 or so clones, 90% to 95% occurring once. With regard to this clone: The antigen is undetermined.

The V call is TRBV5-6, the J call TRBJ1-4; 7 bases are shared with TRBD1. The source of this sequence is a boy younger than two with hemimegalencephaly and intractable seizures. The sequencing used peripheral blood, collected at surgery. The CDR3 DNA reads as TGTGCCAGCAGCTTAGGCCAGGGGGTCGAAAAACTGTTTTTT. Translation gives CASSLGQGVEKLFF.